The source of this TCR beta chain is a study of vaccination and CD4 T cells after COVID-19. About the research overall: After nasal swab PCR-confirmed SARS-CoV-2, roughly ten convalescents had mild disease and one severe.

The treatment denotes: roughly 11-day PBMC culture with coronavirus spike peptide pools or control peptides (ViraFEST assay). The Oncomine TCR Beta short-read assay sequenced DNA from cultured CD4+ T cells. TCRdb re-analysed the PCR reads in MiXCR, keeping a single row per CDR3 protein. The sample records around 10,000 distinct CDR3 sequences, 44% being singletons. Trimming removed 1 base from V and 5 bases from J; junction bases left unmatched: 17. CDR3 length: 20 amino acids. Germline lookup yields CDR1 SEHNR and CDR2 FQNEAQ (reference sequence). Of note for this clonotype: Its target is not known.

The gene calls are TRBV7-9 and TRBJ2-1; 10 positions match TRBD2. The clonotype was recovered from a human donor who had recovered from COVID-19. The sample comprised CD4+ T cells from blood, cultured in vitro. CDR3 sequence (DNA): TGTGCCAGCAGCTTAGTAAGCCTAGCGGGGGCTAGGTCTCAGGACAATGAGCAGTTCTTC. This codes for CASSLVSLAGARSQDNEQFF. Combining the CDR3 with reference TRBV7-9 and TRBJ2-1 gives the whole variable domain DTGVSQNPRHKITKRGQNVTFRCDPISEHNRLYWYRQTLGQGPEFLTYFQNEAQLEKSRLLSDRFSAERPKGSFSTLEIQRTEQGDSAMYLCASSLVSLAGARSQDNEQFFGPGTRLTVL.